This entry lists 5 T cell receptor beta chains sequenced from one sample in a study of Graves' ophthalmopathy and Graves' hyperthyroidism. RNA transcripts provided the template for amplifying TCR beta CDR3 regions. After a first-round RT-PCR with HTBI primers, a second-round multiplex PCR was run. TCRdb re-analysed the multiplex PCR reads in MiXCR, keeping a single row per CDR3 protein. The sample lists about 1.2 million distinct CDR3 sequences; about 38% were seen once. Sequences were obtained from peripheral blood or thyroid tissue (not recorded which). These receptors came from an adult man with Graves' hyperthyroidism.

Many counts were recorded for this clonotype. CDR3 amino acids: CSASYANQPQHF. CDR3 sequence (DNA): TGCAGTGCTAGTTACGCTAATCAGCCCCAGCATTTT. The gene calls are TRBV20-1 and TRBJ1-5; D is undetermined. The CDR3 loop spans 12 amino acids. With 3 bases removed from V and 4 bases from J, the gap between germline ends came to 7 bases. Germline V lookup: CDR1 DFQATT, CDR2 SNEGSKA (reference sequence).

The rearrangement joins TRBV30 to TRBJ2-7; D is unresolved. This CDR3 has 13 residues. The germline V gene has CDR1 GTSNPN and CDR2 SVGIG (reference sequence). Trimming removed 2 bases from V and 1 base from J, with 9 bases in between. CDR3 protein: CAWSPPGSYEQYF. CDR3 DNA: TGTGCCTGGAGTCCCCCAGGTTCCTACGAGCAGTACTTC.

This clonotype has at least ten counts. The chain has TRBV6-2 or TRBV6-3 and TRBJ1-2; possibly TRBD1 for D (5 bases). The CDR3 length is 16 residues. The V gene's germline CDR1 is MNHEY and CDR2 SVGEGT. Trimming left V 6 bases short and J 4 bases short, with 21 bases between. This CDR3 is CASRRSSGVAVYGYTF. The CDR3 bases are TGTGCCAGCAGACGCTCGTCGGGGGTCGCGGTCTATGGCTACACCTTC.

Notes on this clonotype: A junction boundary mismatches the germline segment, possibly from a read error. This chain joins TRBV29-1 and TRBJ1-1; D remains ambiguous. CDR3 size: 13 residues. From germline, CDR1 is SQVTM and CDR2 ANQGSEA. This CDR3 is CASTADMNTEAFF. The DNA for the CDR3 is TGTGCCTCGACCGCCGATATGAACACTGAAGCTTTCTTT.

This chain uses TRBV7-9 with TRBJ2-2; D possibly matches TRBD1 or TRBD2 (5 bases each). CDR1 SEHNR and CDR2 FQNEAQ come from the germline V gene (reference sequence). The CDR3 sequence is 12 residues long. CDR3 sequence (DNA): TGTGCTTCCCAGTGGGGGACCGGGGAGCTGTTTTTT. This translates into CASQWGTGELFF.